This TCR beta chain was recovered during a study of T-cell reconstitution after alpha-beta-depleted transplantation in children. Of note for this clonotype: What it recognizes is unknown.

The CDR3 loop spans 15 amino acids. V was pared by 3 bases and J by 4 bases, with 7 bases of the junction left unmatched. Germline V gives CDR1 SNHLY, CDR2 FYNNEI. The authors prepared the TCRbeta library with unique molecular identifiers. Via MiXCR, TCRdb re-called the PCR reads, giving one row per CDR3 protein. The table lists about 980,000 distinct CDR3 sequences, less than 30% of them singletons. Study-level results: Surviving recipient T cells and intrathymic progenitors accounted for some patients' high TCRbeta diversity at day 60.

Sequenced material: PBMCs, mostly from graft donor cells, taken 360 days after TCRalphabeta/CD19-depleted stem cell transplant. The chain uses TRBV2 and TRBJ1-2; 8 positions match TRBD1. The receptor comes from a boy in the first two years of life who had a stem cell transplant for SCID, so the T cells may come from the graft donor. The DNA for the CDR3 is TGTGCCAGCAGTGAGCAGGGGGCGGGCTCCTATGGCTACACCTTC. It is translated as CASSEQGAGSYGYTF.